This TCR beta chain was identified in a study of blood T cells in healthy people across ages. This clonotype was seen a handful of times. A second PCR, run for roughly 6 to 11 cycles, used a sample-barcoded 5' primer plus a J-beta primer mix. TCRdb ran MiXCR on the 5' RACE reads and lists one entry per CDR3 protein. The sample holds hundreds of thousands of distinct CDR3 sequences, 32% seen once. Looked up from germline, CDR1 is SGHVS and CDR2 is FQNEAQ. The V gene lost 0 bases and the J gene lost 2 bases, with 7 bases spanning the gap. The CDR3 length is 14 residues. The gene calls are TRBV7-8 and TRBJ1-1; D is unclear. Sequenced input: blood. The source of this sequence is a woman aged 80 or over in good health. The CDR3 loop is CASSLAQTNTEAFF. CDR3 in DNA: TGTGCCAGCAGCTTAGCACAAACTAACACTGAAGCTTTCTTT.